The rows below give T cell receptor beta chains drawn from one sample of a study of blood T cell repertoires in COVID-19. Using immunoSEQ multiplex PCR, the repertoire was profiled, and TCRdb retains in-frame clones only, with some absent. Of a few hundred thousand clones in the sample, approximately 89% are singletons; the top ten hold 2% to 2.5%. The sample taken for sequencing was peripheral blood. These receptor sequences come from a woman in her forties or fifties with acute or convalescent COVID-19. The CDR3 runs from the conserved cysteine through the conserved F or W. The D gene is left open where the match is weak. Size is omitted from some rows. Given values are once, few, many or a class for expanded clones.

v_call	d_call	j_call	clone_size	cdr3_nt	cdr3_aa
TRBV6-1	TRBD2	TRBJ2-3	-	TGTGCCAGCAGTGAAGGACTAGCGGACACAGATACGCAGTATTTT	CASSEGLADTDTQYF
TRBV27	-	TRBJ1-1	-	TGTGCCAGCAGTTTATGGCCGGGGTCGGGCACTGAAGCTTTCTTT	CASSLWPGSGTEAFF
TRBV29-1	-	TRBJ2-7	-	TGCAGCGCTAGGACAACCTACGAGCAGTACTTC	CSARTTYEQYF
TRBV28	TRBD1	TRBJ1-6	-	TGTGCCAGCAGGTCCACAGGGGGTAATTCACCCCTCCACTTT	CASRSTGGNSPLHF
TRBV5-6	TRBD1	TRBJ1-2	-	TGTGCCAGCAGCTCGGACAGGACCTACTATGGCTACACCTTC	CASSSDRTYYGYTF
TRBV5-4	TRBD2	TRBJ2-7	-	TGTGCCAGCAGCTTGAGGCTAGCGGGAATCTCCTACGAGCAGTACTTC	CASSLRLAGISYEQYF
TRBV7-3	TRBD2	TRBJ2-3	-	TGTGCCAGCAGCAAACTAGCGGGAGGAACAGATACGCAGTATTTT	CASSKLAGGTDTQYF
TRBV28	-	TRBJ1-6	-	TGTGCCAGCAGTGCAGGGGCCTCCTATAATTCACCCCTCCACTTT	CASSAGASYNSPLHF
TRBV7-2	-	TRBJ2-7	few	TGTGCCACCGCGGTTAGCGGAGGTACCTACGAGCAGTACTTC	CATAVSGGTYEQYF
TRBV6-5	TRBD2	TRBJ2-7	-	TGTGCCAGCAGCTCCTGGACTAGCGGGACCTACGAGCAGTACTTC	CASSSWTSGTYEQYF
TRBV28	-	TRBJ2-7	-	TGTGCCAGCAGTTATCTCCGCTACGAGCAGTACTTC	CASSYLRYEQYF
TRBV28	TRBD1	TRBJ2-3	few	TGTGCCAGCATTTTCCGGGACAGTCGCACAGATACGCAGTATTTT	CASIFRDSRTDTQYF
TRBV7-3	-	TRBJ2-1	-	TGTGCCAGCAGCCCAGGGGCGGTCAAGGTCCATGAGCAGTTCTTC	CASSPGAVKVHEQFF
TRBV7-2	-	TRBJ2-3	-	TGTGCCAGCAGCCCCCAATTGCACAGGGCAGATACGCAGTATTTT	CASSPQLHRADTQYF
TRBV28	-	TRBJ1-1	few	TGTGCCAGCAGGAACGCCAGGGTTTTCAGAATGAACACTGAAGCTTTCTTT	CASRNARVFRMNTEAFF
TRBV7-9	-	TRBJ1-6	-	TGTGCCAGCAGCTTAGTTCCGGATTCACCCCTCCACTTT	CASSLVPDSPLHF
TRBV11-3	-	TRBJ1-2	-	TGTGCCAGCAGCATGGGGGACGGGGGTGGCTACACCTTC	CASSMGDGGGYTF
TRBV9	TRBD2	TRBJ2-7	-	TGTGCCAGCAGCTGGGGACTAGCTGGCTACGAGCAGTACTTC	CASSWGLAGYEQYF
TRBV7-9	TRBD1	TRBJ1-2	-	TGTGCCAGCAGCTTATGGACAGGGGGCAACTATGGCTACACCTTC	CASSLWTGGNYGYTF
TRBV5-1	-	TRBJ1-1	-	TGCGCCAGCAGCTCCCTCAACGGGGACACTGAAGCTTTCTTT	CASSSLNGDTEAFF
TRBV7-3	-	TRBJ1-2	-	TGTGCCAGCAGCTCGTTTGGGGGGATCTACACCTTC	CASSSFGGIYTF
TRBV7-9	TRBD2	TRBJ2-1	-	TGTGCCAGCAGCTTAGTAGCGGGAGGGCCCCCTGAGCAGTTCTTC	CASSLVAGGPPEQFF
TRBV7-2	TRBD1	TRBJ2-5	-	TGTGCCAGCAGCTCAAAGGGACAGGGGTCTGAGACCCAGTACTTC	CASSSKGQGSETQYF
TRBV29-1	TRBD1	TRBJ1-4	many	TGCAGCGTTGAGATGGGACAGGGGGGATTGAATGAAAAACTGTTTTTT	CSVEMGQGGLNEKLFF
TRBV4-3	-	TRBJ2-1	-	TGCGCCAGCAGCCAAGAGTTGATAGGAGGGAGGAAGCAGTTCTTC	CASSQELIGGRKQFF
TRBV4-3	TRBD1	TRBJ2-7	-	TGCGCCAGCAGCCAAGGGCGACAGGGGATCGGTCGCGTGCAGTACTTC	CASSQGRQGIGRVQYF
TRBV5-1	-	TRBJ2-2	-	TGCGCCAGCAGCTTGGATTCTTACACCGGGGAGCTGTTTTTT	CASSLDSYTGELFF
TRBV27	TRBD2	TRBJ2-1	-	TGTGCCAGCAGTTTTGGCGGGAGCCTATACAGTGAGCAGTTCTTC	CASSFGGSLYSEQFF
TRBV24-1	-	TRBJ1-5	-	TGTGCCACCAGTGGTAGTGGTCAGCCCCAGCATTTT	CATSGSGQPQHF
TRBV7-6	-	TRBJ2-5	once	TGTGCCAGCAGCTTAAGGTTCGAGCGGGCCGAGGAGACCCAGTACTTC	CASSLRFERAEETQYF
TRBV13	TRBD1	TRBJ2-7	once	TGTGCCAGCAGCTTAATCGGGACAGGGCGTCACTACGAGCAGTACTTC	CASSLIGTGRHYEQYF
TRBV28	-	TRBJ2-7	once	TGTGCCAGCAGTTCCCTGGGCCTCTCCTACGAGCAGTACTTC	CASSSLGLSYEQYF
TRBV7-9	-	TRBJ2-5	-	TGTGCCAGCAGCTTAGGTCCAGGGGCTGACCAAGAGACCCAGTACTTC	CASSLGPGADQETQYF
TRBV6-5	TRBD1	TRBJ1-5	-	TGTGCCAGCAGTCGGACAGGGAACAGCAATCAGCCCCAGCATTTT	CASSRTGNSNQPQHF
TRBV28	TRBD1	TRBJ1-2	-	TGTGCCAGCAGTTGGGGACAGCGTGTGCGTCACACCTTC	CASSWGQRVRHTF
TRBV2	-	TRBJ2-3	-	TGTGCCAGCAAAAAGATGAGCGGGAGCACAGATACGCAGTATTTT	CASKKMSGSTDTQYF
TRBV11-3	-	TRBJ2-1	-	TGTGCCAGCAGCTTAGATCAAACTTATGAGCAGTTCTTC	CASSLDQTYEQFF
TRBV7-9	TRBD2	TRBJ2-1	-	TGTGCCAGCAGCTCAACTAGCGGGAGGATTTATGAGCAGTTCTTC	CASSSTSGRIYEQFF
TRBV28	TRBD1	TRBJ2-2	-	TGTGCCAGCAGGGGATACGGGACAGGGAAGGCCGGGGAGCTGTTTTTT	CASRGYGTGKAGELFF
TRBV3-1/TRBV3-2	TRBD1	TRBJ2-7	-	TGTGCCAGCAGCCAGGACAGGGGAGTTTGGGAGCAGTACTTC	CASSQDRGVWEQYF
TRBV7-3	TRBD1	TRBJ2-3	-	TGTGCCAGCAGCCGGACAGGGGATGGCGCAGATACGCAGTATTTT	CASSRTGDGADTQYF
TRBV7-9	-	TRBJ2-1	-	TGTGCCAGCAGCTCCGTCTATAACAATGAGCAGTTCTTC	CASSSVYNNEQFF
TRBV7-2	TRBD2	TRBJ2-1	-	TGTGCCAGCAGCTTAGCGGGAGGGCCTGTATATGAGCAGTTCTTC	CASSLAGGPVYEQFF
TRBV27	TRBD1	TRBJ2-7	-	TGTGCCAGCAGTTTAAGCCGGACAGGTTGGTATGAGCAGTACTTC	CASSLSRTGWYEQYF
TRBV24-1	-	TRBJ2-1	-	TGTGCCACCAGTGATGGAGGGGTTAGCGGAGCCCGCTACAATGAGCAGTTCTTC	CATSDGGVSGARYNEQFF
TRBV5-1	TRBD2	TRBJ2-3	-	TGCGCCAGCAGCTTGGAGAGGTTACTAGCGGGCACAGATACGCAGTATTTT	CASSLERLLAGTDTQYF
TRBV30	TRBD2	TRBJ2-3	-	TGTGCCTGGAGTGCTAGCGGGAGCACAGATACGCAGTATTTT	CAWSASGSTDTQYF
TRBV18	TRBD1	TRBJ2-7	-	TGTGCCAGCTCACCAAGGACAGGGTACGAGCAGTACTTC	CASSPRTGYEQYF
TRBV7-9	TRBD1	TRBJ1-5	-	TGTGCCAGCAGCGTCGGACAGGGCGGCAATCAGCCCCAGCATTTT	CASSVGQGGNQPQHF
TRBV3-1/TRBV3-2	-	TRBJ1-3	-	TGTGCCAGCAGCCAAGGTGGGCGATTTGTCCCTGGAAACACCATATATTTT	CASSQGGRFVPGNTIYF
TRBV28	TRBD1	TRBJ2-2	once	TGTGCCAGCAGTTTAGGACGGTGGACAGGGCCGCCCGGGGAGCTGTTTTTT	CASSLGRWTGPPGELFF
TRBV7-2	TRBD2	TRBJ2-7	-	TGTGCCAGCAGCTTGAGTTTTTCTAGCGGGAGTTACGAGCAGTACTTC	CASSLSFSSGSYEQYF
TRBV5-6	-	TRBJ2-7	-	TGTGCCAGCAGCTCTCGGAGCGTAGACGACGAGCAGTACTTC	CASSSRSVDDEQYF